Detailed here is one TCR beta chain. Its cognate antigen is unknown. The data originate from a study of T cell repertoires in cytomegalovirus infection. About the study: CMV infection plus the matching HLA type was flagged by public TCR beta signatures.

Trimming took 6 bases from V and 2 from J, leaving 15 bases between them. The CDR3 runs to 15 residues. Germline loops: CDR1 MNHEY, CDR2 SVGAGI. TCRdb re-analysed the reads in MiXCR, keeping a single row per CDR3 protein. The table lists some 560,000 distinct CDR3 sequences, 40% of them singletons, with 48% in the top ten. Study outcomes and limitations: Dominating the ex vivo response were HLA-C-restricted CMV-specific TCR beta clonotypes.

The source is a human donor in good health (CMV status not recorded). Some clones in this sample may be carry-over from other donors' samples. The rearrangement joins TRBV6-5 to TRBJ2-3; D may be TRBD2 (5 bases). The material was cultured PBMCs, obtained from culture after CMV antigen stimulation. The CDR3 DNA reads as TGTGCCAGCAGACCACTTGGCCGGGACACAGATACGCAGTATTTT. It encodes CASRPLGRDTDTQYF.